This entry concerns a single T cell receptor (beta chain). The data were obtained in a study of blood T cell repertoires in COVID-19. On the study more broadly: Donors in the United States, Italy and Spain gave samples during acute or convalescent COVID-19.

The CDR3 runs to 17 residues. The ends lost 4 bases at V and 1 base at J; junction bases unmatched: 5. Germline CDR1 and CDR2: LGHDT and YNNKEL (reference sequence). How the authors handled the data: Estimation of nucleated cell counts was performed using reference gene primer amplification. Measured with immunoSEQ multiplex PCR; TCRdb has only the in-frame clones, and not every one. That table furnishes V, J and clone size, whereas the DNA furnished D and trimming. Of nearly 250,000 clones in the sample, 85% to 90% were seen once. The sequenced sample consisted of PBMCs or T cells enriched from blood (not recorded which). This clonotype was sampled from a middle-aged man who had been exposed to COVID-19. This sequence joins TRBV3-1 (or the pseudogene TRBV3-2) and TRBJ2-1, with 12 nucleotides matching TRBD2. This CDR3 reads CASSRRTSGASYNEQFF. For the CDR3, the DNA is TGTGCCAGCAGCCGTCGGACTAGCGGGGCATCCTACAATGAGCAGTTCTTC.